These T cell receptor beta chains were read from a single sample in a study of technical replicates of blood from a few donors. Assay: immunoSEQ multiplex PCR; the TCRdb copy retains only in-frame clones and omits some. The table includes fewer than 85,000 clones, roughly 96% detected once. Sequenced material: T cells isolated from PBMCs. The receptors originated from a human donor in good health. Both conserved end residues are part of each CDR3. D genes are given only for firm matches. The size of a clone is reported for some rows only, either as once, few or many, or as a class for expanded clones.

TRBV5-1	.	TRBJ2-1	.	CASSYPRGGSYNEQFF	TGCGCCAGCAGCTATCCCAGGGGTGGGTCCTACAATGAGCAGTTCTTC
TRBV25-1	.	TRBJ2-5	.	CASSEWGSGETQYF	TGTGCCAGCAGTGAATGGGGTAGCGGAGAGACCCAGTACTTC
TRBV28	.	TRBJ1-1	TRBD1	CASCGRTGDSEAFF	TGTGCCAGCTGTGGTCGGACAGGGGACAGTGAAGCTTTCTTT
TRBV19	.	TRBJ2-1	TRBD2	CASTSGGYNEQFF	TGTGCCAGTACCAGCGGGGGGTACAATGAGCAGTTCTTC
TRBV19	.	TRBJ2-2	TRBD2	CASGLAGGLVGELFF	TGTGCCAGTGGACTAGCGGGAGGTCTTGTCGGGGAGCTGTTTTTT
TRBV10-3	.	TRBJ1-2	TRBD1	CAIQDRERGYTF	TGTGCCATACAAGACAGGGAACGCGGCTACACCTTC
TRBV5-1	.	TRBJ2-5	.	CASSLPTASPVVSETQYF	TGCGCCAGCAGCTTGCCAACCGCCTCTCCGGTGGTCTCAGAGACCCAGTACTTC
TRBV18	.	TRBJ2-1	TRBD2	CASSPATSGTYNEQFF	TGTGCCAGCTCACCCGCGACTAGCGGGACCTACAATGAGCAGTTCTTC
TRBV21-1	.	TRBJ2-7	.	CASPWTESYEQYF	TGTGCCAGCCCCTGGACAGAGAGCTACGAGCAGTACTTC
TRBV7-8	few	TRBJ2-5	.	CASSLILETQYF	TGTGCCAGCAGCTTAATTCTAGAGACCCAGTACTTC
TRBV11-3	.	TRBJ2-7	.	CASSLGHIYEQYF	TGTGCCAGCAGCTTAGGACATATCTACGAGCAGTACTTC
TRBV4-1	.	TRBJ2-1	.	CASSQEGRTGKYNEQFF	TGCGCCAGCAGCCAAGAAGGGCGGACTGGAAAATACAATGAGCAGTTCTTC
TRBV2	.	TRBJ2-2	.	CASTATGDTGELFF	TGTGCCAGCACCGCTACGGGGGACACCGGGGAGCTGTTTTTT
TRBV9	once	TRBJ2-7	.	CASSVGGSYEQYF	TGTGCCAGCAGCGTAGGCGGCTCCTACGAGCAGTACTTC
TRBV7-6	once	TRBJ2-1	TRBD1	CASSFGTGVYNEQFF	TGTGCCAGCAGCTTCGGGACAGGGGTCTACAATGAGCAGTTCTTC
TRBV4-2	.	TRBJ2-3	TRBD2	CASSQEVLAGVYDTQYF	TGTGCCAGCAGCCAAGAGGTGCTAGCGGGAGTTTACGATACGCAGTATTTT
TRBV27	.	TRBJ2-3	TRBD1	CASSDRVTYVTDTQYF	TGTGCCAGCAGTGACAGGGTAACGTATGTAACAGATACGCAGTATTTT
TRBV30	.	TRBJ2-7	.	CALVRGGHEQYF	TGTGCCCTTGTTAGGGGGGGCCACGAGCAGTACTTC
TRBV12-5	once	TRBJ2-3	TRBD1	CASGSPPGGSATDTQYF	TGTGCTAGTGGTTCACCCCCAGGGGGCTCGGCGACAGATACGCAGTATTTT
TRBV18	.	TRBJ2-6	TRBD1	CASSQQGASGANVLTF	TGTGCCAGCTCACAACAGGGGGCAAGTGGGGCCAACGTCCTGACTTTC
TRBV7-8	once	TRBJ2-7	TRBD1	CASSLLDRETGEQYF	TGTGCCAGCAGCTTACTGGACAGGGAAACGGGCGAGCAGTACTTC
TRBV7-2	.	TRBJ2-5	.	CASSLLVLPGKQETQYF	TGTGCCAGCAGCTTACTAGTTTTACCAGGGAAACAAGAGACCCAGTACTTC
TRBV27	.	TRBJ1-2	TRBD1	CASRDRIYGNGSGYTF	TGTGCCAGCAGGGACAGGATATATGGAAATGGTAGCGGCTACACCTTC
TRBV5-1	once	TRBJ2-3	.	CASARQPTDTQYF	TGCGCCAGCGCAAGACAACCCACAGATACGCAGTATTTT
TRBV9	.	TRBJ2-3	TRBD2	CASSVDPGGADTQYF	TGTGCCAGCAGCGTAGATCCGGGAGGGGCAGATACGCAGTATTTT
TRBV12-2	.	TRBJ2-7	.	CASRSRVSSSYEQYF	TGTGCAAGTCGCTCTCGGGTCTCTAGCTCCTACGAGCAGTACTTC
TRBV10-3	.	TRBJ1-2	.	CAISQTDNYGYTF	TGTGCCATCAGCCAAACAGATAACTATGGCTACACCTTC